Presented here are 19 T cell receptor beta chains from one specimen sequenced in a study of blood T cells in healthy people across ages. Alongside a J-beta primer mix, a sample-barcoded 5' primer served in a second PCR lasting about 7 to 12 cycles. TCRdb re-derived calls from the 5' RACE reads in MiXCR, one entry per CDR3 protein. The sample records roughly 1.6 million distinct CDR3 sequences, approximately 32% being singletons. Sequencing input: blood. These receptors all come from a woman in her 30s in good health.

The table lists this clonotype with a few counts. The genes are TRBV6-1 and TRBJ2-7, with D unresolved. Trimming removed 10 bases at V and 6 bases at J, with 19 bases between. The CDR3 covers 13 residues. CDR1 is MNHNS, CDR2 SASEGT, per germline. The CDR3 DNA sequence: TGTGCCACTTCTAACCCACAGCCTCTCGAGCAGTACTTC. This codes for CATSNPQPLEQYF.

The chain links TRBV28 to TRBJ1-4; weak D call: TRBD1 (5 bases). This CDR3 region has 14 residues. The germline V gene encodes CDR1 MDHEN and CDR2 SYDVKM. V was pared by 6 bases and J by 10 bases, with 18 bases between. The CDR3, as DNA: TGTGCCAGCAGCGTAACAGGAAATGTCGGAAAACTGTTTTTT. Its protein is CASSVTGNVGKLFF.

The rearrangement uses TRBV7-9 and TRBJ1-2; no firm D call. The CDR3 runs 12 residues. The germline CDR1 and CDR2 sequences are SEHNR and FQNEAQ (reference sequence). Trimming pared 4 bases from V and 3 bases from J, leaving 6 bases between. CDR3 loop: CASSSTHYGYTF. The CDR3 DNA is TGTGCCAGCAGCTCGACCCACTATGGCTACACCTTC.

The chain employs TRBV6-1 and TRBJ1-2; D not certain. The germline CDR1 and CDR2 sequences are MNHNS and SASEGT. The V gene lost 2 bases and the J gene lost 1 base, with 17 bases spanning the gap. The CDR3 length is 17 residues. CDR3 coding DNA: TGTGCCAGCAGTGAATCTCAGTGGATGGCACATAACTATGGCTACACCTTC. Translated, it gives CASSESQWMAHNYGYTF.

The V and J genes are TRBV12-3 or TRBV12-4 and TRBJ1-1; D is undetermined. The CDR3 is 13 amino acids. The V end was cut by 5 bases, the J end by 4 bases, with 11 bases between. The CDR3: CASSDSGVTEAFF. The DNA for the CDR3 is TGTGCCAGCAGTGATTCAGGTGTCACTGAAGCTTTCTTT.

The table lists this clonotype with many counts. The V call is TRBV29-1, the J call TRBJ2-7; D remains ambiguous. The CDR3 loop spans 10 amino acids. Deletions cut 4 bases from V and 6 bases from J, with 7 bases between. From germline, CDR1 is SQVTM and CDR2 ANQGSEA. CDR3 sequence: CSVVGSEQYF. DNA of the CDR3: TGCAGCGTTGTGGGAAGCGAGCAGTACTTC.

This clonotype has a handful of counts. V usage is TRBV12-3 or TRBV12-4 and J usage is TRBJ2-6; a weak D match, TRBD1 (5 bases). The CDR3 is 15 residues long. V lost 6 bases, J lost 4 bases, and 13 bases lay in between. Here the CDR3 DNA reads TGTGCCAGCAGGGACCAGGGTACGGGGGCCAACGTCCTGACTTTC. It codes for CASRDQGTGANVLTF.

The DNA of the CDR3 is TGTGCCAGCAGTTTAGGAGTGGTCCTAACGAAGTCCTACAATGAGCAGTTCTTC. It codes for CASSLGVVLTKSYNEQFF. J is TRBJ2-1 and V is TRBV28, with no clear D. The V gene's germline CDR1 is MDHEN and CDR2 SYDVKM. The ends were cut back, 2 bases at V and 1 base at J, with 18 bases in the middle. The CDR3 has 18 residues.

This clonotype was seen a few times. The V gene is TRBV5-1, the J gene TRBJ2-6, with TRBD1 as a possible D gene (6 bases). Trimming pared 4 bases from V and 4 bases from J, leaving 15 bases between. This CDR3 comprises 16 residues. Germline CDR1 and CDR2: SGHRS and YFSETQ. Here the CDR3 reads CASSLGAVTGANVLTF. The CDR3 nucleotides read TGCGCCAGCAGCCTGGGGGCAGTAACCGGGGCCAACGTCCTGACTTTC.

V gene TRBV2 combines with J gene TRBJ2-3; 10 bases fit TRBD2. CDR3 length: 14 residues. Per germline, CDR1 SNHLY and CDR2 FYNNEI. Trimming removed 10 bases from V and 8 bases from J; junction bases left unmatched: 12. DNA for the CDR3: TGTGCCATGACTGGGGGGACTAGCGAAGTTACGCAGTATTTT. Its translation: CAMTGGTSEVTQYF.

A remark on this clonotype: A junction end diverges from the germline sequence, so it may reflect a read error. The rearrangement joins TRBV15 to TRBJ2-5; tentatively, D is TRBD2 (7 bases). The DNA end is a closer match to TRBJ2-7, so the J assignment may be wrong. The CDR3 loop spans 15 amino acids. The germline V gene has CDR1 LNHNV and CDR2 YYDKDF (reference sequence). This chain's CDR3 is CATSRGGGGRNEQYF. The CDR3 region has the DNA TGTGCCACCAGTAGAGGGGGGGGAGGACGCAACGAGCAGTACTTC.

The chain links TRBV25-1 to TRBJ2-5, with no clear D. Looked up from germline, CDR1 is MGHDK and CDR2 is SYGVNS. V lost 6 bases, J lost 4 bases, and 15 bases lay in between. CDR3 length: 14 residues. CDR3 sequence reads: CASSGPGLGETQYF. The CDR3 DNA sequence: TGTGCCAGCAGCGGACCCGGGTTGGGAGAGACCCAGTACTTC.

This clonotype appeared a single time. One junction end does not reproduce the germline sequence, and a read error may be involved. The V call is TRBV9, the J call TRBJ1-1, with D unresolved. The length of the CDR3 is 13 residues. Per the germline V gene, CDR1 is SGDLS and CDR2 is YYNGEE. CDR3 DNA: TGTGCCTGCAGCGCCACGTCGGGCACTGAAGCTTTCTTT. Translating gives CACSATSGTEAFF.

The gene calls are TRBV28 and TRBJ2-6, with TRBD1 as a possible D gene (7 bases). Trimming removed 9 bases from V and 0 bases from J, with 12 bases in between. Germline V gives CDR1 MDHEN, CDR2 SYDVKM. The CDR3 loop spans 15 amino acids. The CDR3: CASTQGGSGANVLTF. CDR3 DNA sequence: TGTGCCAGTACTCAGGGGGGCTCTGGGGCCAACGTCCTGACTTTC.

Ten or more counts support this clonotype. The rearrangement links TRBV6-1 to TRBJ2-1; D not resolved. Looked up from germline, CDR1 is MNHNS and CDR2 is SASEGT. Trimming stripped 6 bases from V and 0 bases from J, with 6 bases between. The CDR3 has 13 amino acids. Written as DNA, the CDR3 is TGTGCCAGCAGATACATCTCCTACAATGAGCAGTTCTTC. This encodes CASRYISYNEQFF.

This clonotype was recorded at least ten times. The chain carries TRBV20-1 and TRBJ2-5, with 12 bases identical to TRBD2. The CDR3 is 14 residues long. Germline CDR1 reads DFQATT; CDR2 reads SNEGSKA (reference sequence). The ends lost 6 bases at V and 1 base at J; junction bases unmatched: 3. CDR3 amino acids: CSAILAGGQETQYF. The DNA of the CDR3 is TGCAGTGCAATACTAGCGGGGGGCCAAGAGACCCAGTACTTC.

This clonotype was counted ten times or more. This sequence joins TRBV29-1 and TRBJ2-5; 9 nucleotides agree with TRBD2. This CDR3 has 15 residues. Losses at the gene ends were 0 bases for V and 2 bases for J; bases not matched to a gene: 4. The germline gives CDR1 SQVTM, CDR2 ANQGSEA. The CDR3 nucleotides are TGCAGCGTTGAAGATTCCGCGGGAGGGCAAGAGACCCAGTACTTC. This translates into CSVEDSAGGQETQYF.

This clonotype was counted a few times. CDR3 in amino acids: CASSEEHGYGYTF. The CDR3 coding sequence is TGTGCCAGCAGTGAAGAGCACGGATATGGCTACACCTTC. The chain couples TRBV2 to TRBJ1-2, with unresolved D. The CDR3 length is 13 residues. Germline V gene lookup returns CDR1 SNHLY and CDR2 FYNNEI. The germline V and J ends were trimmed by 1 base and 5 bases, with 8 bases remaining between them.

V usage is TRBV4-2 and J usage is TRBJ2-1, with 8 nucleotides matching TRBD1. The junction had 8 bases not matched to a gene; V was cut back by 3 bases and J by 4 bases. Germline CDR1 reads LGHNA; CDR2 reads YNFKEQ. The CDR3 loop spans 16 amino acids. The CDR3 protein is CASSHEGQGRYNEQFF. Here the CDR3 DNA reads TGTGCCAGCAGCCATGAAGGACAGGGTCGGTACAATGAGCAGTTCTTC.